The following is a T cell receptor beta chain sequence with its context. A far larger clone lies a single base away; this is likely a read error. This entry comes from a study of shared clonotypes between healthy human individuals. Germline values: CDR1 SQVTM, CDR2 ANQGSEA. The CDR3 extends over 12 amino acids. Assay used: immunoSEQ multiplex PCR; TCRdb lists only in-frame clones, some missing. Here the sample spans around 1.1 million clones, about 84% being singletons. The source material was memory CD4+ T cells from PBMCs. Subset defined: CD45RA-negative fraction. The chain combines TRBV29-1 with TRBJ1-2; D is unclear. The receptor was isolated from a man in his late teens or twenties in good health. Some clones in this sample may be carry-over from other donors' samples. CDR3 region: CSVEDHNYDYTF. CDR3 nucleotide sequence: TGCAGCGTTGAAGACCATAACTATGACTACACCTTC.